Here is one T cell receptor (beta chain) with its context. Antigen unknown. This CDR3 has 16 residues. Trimming removed 6 bases from V and 0 bases from J, with 15 bases in between. The germline gives CDR1 SGHAT, CDR2 FQNNGV. Sequenced by immunoSEQ multiplex PCR; TCRdb stores in-frame clones only, minus some. The sample has about 350,000 clones, about 91% seen once; the top ten hold 3% to 5%. These data are taken from a study of Ad26.COV2.S vaccination and SARS-CoV-2 variants. Study results and caveats: Measures of TCR breadth and depth may have fallen short of total T cell responses. Non-spike TCR breadth showed similarity between vaccine and placebo recipients. Compared with placebo recipients, vaccine recipients had higher spike-specific TCR breadth.

J is TRBJ2-1 and V is TRBV11-2, with D unclear. This sequence was found in a human donor who had recovered from COVID-19. The sequencing here drew on peripheral blood, taken after recovery from COVID-19. The CDR3 DNA sequence: TGTGCCAGCAGGGAATCCTCTAGAAACTCCTACAATGAGCAGTTCTTC. Encoded protein: CASRESSRNSYNEQFF.